Listed below are T cell receptor beta chains from one sample, sequenced in a study of identical twins. TCRdb independently ran MiXCR on the 5' RACE reads; one entry per CDR3 protein. This sample has around 1.7 million distinct CDR3 sequences, with under 35% found just once. Sequenced input: cord blood. These receptors were taken from a newborn girl in good health. Each CDR3 is given with its conserved first and last residue. A D gene is named only where the DNA matches it firmly. Size values are once, few and many counts, or a class for expanded clones, and some rows have none.

14 NA TRBJ1-1 TRBV20-1 NA TGCAGTGCTAGTACGGGACACTTGAACACTGAAGCTTTCTTT CSASTGHLNTEAFF
15 NA TRBJ1-5 TRBV6-5 NA TGTGCCAGCAGTTACTCGGGTGGGCGCGATCAGCCCCAGCATTTT CASSYSGGRDQPQHF
16 NA TRBJ2-1 TRBV5-4 TRBD2 TGTGCCAGCAGCTTGGCTTCTAGCGGGAGTAGAAATGAGCAGTTCTTC CASSLASSGSRNEQFF
18 NA TRBJ2-1 TRBV20-1 TRBD2 TGCAGTGCTAGAGGGGCCGATCCGGGACTAGCGGGAATCCATGAGCAGTTCTTC CSARGADPGLAGIHEQFF
15 many TRBJ2-7 TRBV10-3 NA TGTGCCATCAGTGAAATAGGGGACCCCTCCTACGAGCAGTACTTC CAISEIGDPSYEQYF
17 few TRBJ2-5 TRBV4-2 NA TGTGCCAGCAGCCGGGGTCCCCAGGCCTCGAAGATGGAGACCCAGTACTTC CASSRGPQASKMETQYF
14 few TRBJ1-4 TRBV5-1 NA TGCGCCAGCAGCGAATGGTGGTTCACGGGAAAACTGTTTTTT CASSEWWFTGKLFF
10 NA TRBJ2-1 TRBV12-3/TRBV12-4 NA TGTGCCAGCAGTTTAGCCCAGCAGTTCTTC CASSLAQQFF
17 NA TRBJ2-2 TRBV10-3 TRBD2 TGTGCCATCAGTGGTGGTACTAGCGGGAGTTACACCGGGGAGCTGTTTTTT CAISGGTSGSYTGELFF
15 many TRBJ2-3 TRBV6-1 TRBD2 TGTGCCAGCAAGCCGGGACTAGCTCGTGCAGATACGCAGTATTTT CASKPGLARADTQYF
13 many TRBJ1-2 TRBV20-1 NA TGCAGTGCTAGAGAGGTGGACAAATATGGCTACACCTTC CSAREVDKYGYTF
15 NA TRBJ2-7 TRBV6-1 NA TGTGCCAGCAGTGGAGGACTCAACCTATTATCCGAGCAGTACTTC CASSGGLNLLSEQYF
12 many TRBJ2-3 TRBV5-1 NA TGCGCCAGCAGCTTCACCTCAGATACGCAGTATTTT CASSFTSDTQYF
14 NA TRBJ1-4 TRBV12-3/TRBV12-4 NA TGTGCCAGCAGTCCCGGGACTTACAATGAAAAACTGTTTTTT CASSPGTYNEKLFF
15 few TRBJ2-7 TRBV20-1 TRBD2 TGCAGTGCTAGGCCTAGCGGGGGCCCGACCTACGAGCAGTACTTC CSARPSGGPTYEQYF
14 NA TRBJ2-7 TRBV7-9 NA TGTGCCGGCAGCTTAGGCCGCTCCTCCTACGAGCAGTACTTC CAGSLGRSSYEQYF
15 NA TRBJ2-5 TRBV7-2 NA TGTGCCAGCAGCTTATCCGGGACATTGCACCAGACCCAGTACTTC CASSLSGTLHQTQYF
15 NA TRBJ2-7 TRBV27 TRBD1 TGTGCCAGCAGTCCCCGACAGGGTGCCCTCTACGAGCAGTACTTC CASSPRQGALYEQYF
14 many TRBJ1-2 TRBV13 NA TGTGCCAGCAGTACGGACAGATATAACTATGGCTACACCTTC CASSTDRYNYGYTF
15 NA TRBJ2-1 TRBV20-1 NA TGCAGTTCAGAGGCGGGCCTCCTCACCGACAATGAGCAGTTCTTC CSSEAGLLTDNEQFF
16 few TRBJ2-7 TRBV7-2 NA TGTGCCAGCAGCTTAGCTAGGACTGGAGACATCTACGAGCAGTACTTC CASSLARTGDIYEQYF
11 NA TRBJ1-2 TRBV29-1 NA TGCAGCGGCAGGTGGGGGGCGGGCTACACCTTC CSGRWGAGYTF